The 28 T cell receptor beta chains listed next were all sequenced from one sample in a study of radiation and T cells in renal cell carcinoma. Clones were sequenced by immunoSEQ multiplex PCR, and TCRdb holds only the in-frame ones, with some missing. The profile covers roughly 80,000 clones, with roughly 80% appearing a single time and about 2.4% taken by the ten largest. Time point specified: blood 4 weeks post-SBRT, at nephrectomy. Treatment indicated: 15 Gy SBRT to primary tumor, nephrectomy 4 weeks later. Source: blood, taken from a patient whose treatment included radiotherapy and nephrectomy. The receptors derive from a woman aged 60-75 years with renal cell carcinoma.

This clone has only a few counts. V is TRBV6-4 and J is TRBJ1-5; 7 nucleotides agree with TRBD1. CDR3 length equals 16 residues. With V trimmed by 8 bases and J by 5 bases, 15 bases remained unmatched. Germline V gene data show CDR1 as MRHNA and CDR2 as SNTAGT. Here the CDR3 DNA reads TGTGCCAGCTTGCTAAAGGACAGGTACCCTGATCAGCCCCAGCATTTT. As protein: CASLLKDRYPDQPQHF.

This rearrangement joins TRBV11-2 to TRBJ2-3; maybe TRBD2 (5 bases). V gave up 2 bases and J gave up 2 bases, with 5 bases separating them. CDR3 length: 13 amino acids. Germline V lookup: CDR1 SGHAT, CDR2 FQNNGV. CDR3 residues: CASSLLATDTQYF. Here the CDR3 DNA reads TGTGCCAGCAGCTTACTAGCCACAGATACGCAGTATTTT.

The genes are TRBV5-1 and TRBJ1-1; D is unresolved. The CDR3 is made up of 12 amino acids. Trimming stripped 0 bases from V and 11 bases from J, with 11 bases between. Germline-derived CDR1 and CDR2 are SGHRS and YFSETQ. Written as DNA, the CDR3 is TGCGCCAGCAGCTTGGAAGTAGGGTGGGCTTTCTTT. Protein sequence: CASSLEVGWAFF.

The chain joins TRBV19 to TRBJ2-7; 13 nucleotides line up with TRBD2. Germline CDR1 is LNHDA and CDR2 is SQIVND (reference sequence). This CDR3 region has 19 residues. V trimming: 1 base; J trimming: 4 bases; junction bases outside the gene matches: 13. The CDR3 region has the DNA TGTGCCAGTAGTATAGTAGGTGGAGGAAGACTAGCGGGAGGATACGAGCAGTACTTC. Its translation: CASSIVGGGRLAGGYEQYF.

The chain has TRBV19 and TRBJ1-1, with 10 bases identical to TRBD1. Looked up from germline, CDR1 is LNHDA and CDR2 is SQIVND (reference sequence). Trimming cost V 6 bases and J 5 bases; bases outside gene matches: 12. This CDR3 is built from 16 residues. The CDR3 sequence is CASSPGQGTGRTEAFF. Written as DNA, the CDR3 is TGTGCCAGTAGCCCGGGACAGGGGACGGGAAGAACTGAAGCTTTCTTT.

This clone is labeled medium-sized (0.01 to 0.1%). The chain recombines TRBV7-6 with TRBJ1-5; 7 bases are shared with TRBD1. V was pared by 3 bases and J by 3 bases, with 2 bases of the junction left unmatched. CDR3 length equals 14 residues. The V gene's germline CDR1 is SGHVS and CDR2 FNYEAQ. CDR3 in amino acids: CASSLTGNNQPQHF. The CDR3 DNA sequence: TGTGCCAGCAGCTTGACAGGGAACAATCAGCCCCAGCATTTT.

Only a few counts were recorded for this clone. The rearrangement uses TRBV10-2 and TRBJ2-5; 7 bases are a match to TRBD2. The CDR3 has 18 residues. Germline lookup yields CDR1 WSHSY and CDR2 SAAADI. With V trimmed by 2 bases and J by 2 bases, 14 bases remained unmatched. The CDR3 loop is CASSERIAGASYQETQYF. The CDR3 DNA reads as TGCGCCAGCAGTGAGCGGATAGCGGGTGCATCCTATCAAGAGACCCAGTACTTC.

V usage is TRBV11-3 and J usage is TRBJ2-3, with D unclear. The CDR3 extends over 12 amino acids. V was cut by 5 bases and J by 1 base, with 4 bases left in between. Looked up from germline, CDR1 is SGHNT and CDR2 is YENEEA. The CDR3 here is CASSRGTDTQYF. Written as DNA, the CDR3 is TGTGCCAGCAGCCGGGGCACAGATACGCAGTATTTT.

V gene TRBV7-9 combines with J gene TRBJ2-7; D may be TRBD1 (6 bases). The V end was cut by 1 base, the J end by 0 bases, with 7 bases between. The germline gives CDR1 SEHNR, CDR2 FQNEAQ (reference sequence). The CDR3 loop spans 14 amino acids. For the CDR3, the DNA is TGTGCCAGCAGCTTAGAGGACAGCTCCTACGAGCAGTACTTC. Its protein product is CASSLEDSSYEQYF.

The CDR3, as DNA: TGTGCCAGCAGTGCCAGTGCCCTGGTGTCTGGGGCCAACGTCCTGACTTTC. It is translated as CASSASALVSGANVLTF. This chain connects TRBV2 to TRBJ2-6; D is unresolved. Germline V gives CDR1 SNHLY, CDR2 FYNNEI. The V end was cut by 4 bases, the J end by 1 base, with 14 bases between. CDR3 size: 17 residues. The variable domain in full, with the rest retrieved from reference TRBV2 and TRBJ2-6, is EPEVTQTPSHQVTQMGQEVILRCVPISNHLYFYWYRQILGQKVEFLVSFYNNEISEKSEIFDDQFSVERPDGSNFTLKIRSTKLEDSAMYFCASSASALVSGANVLTFGAGSRLTVL.

V is TRBV7-9 and J is TRBJ1-1; TRBD1 aligns across 8 bases. Germline trimming cut 8 bases from V and 2 bases from J; bases unmatched to any gene: 10. Germline CDR1 SEHNR, CDR2 FQNEAQ (reference sequence). This CDR3 region has 15 residues. The CDR3 region is CASSKVSGGNTEAFF. As DNA, the CDR3 is TGTGCCAGCTCGAAGGTTTCAGGGGGCAACACTGAAGCTTTCTTT.

This sequence joins TRBV7-2 and TRBJ1-6, with 8 bases lining up with TRBD1. The germline V gene has CDR1 SGHTA and CDR2 FQGNSA. V trimming: 5 bases; J trimming: 6 bases; junction bases outside the gene matches: 12. The CDR3 covers 17 residues. The CDR3 region is CASSQVPATGANSPLHF. The CDR3 DNA is TGTGCCAGCAGCCAGGTGCCCGCGACAGGGGCTAATTCACCCCTCCACTTT.

The gene calls are TRBV6-6 and TRBJ1-1; D ambiguous. CDR1 is MNHNY, CDR2 SVGAGI, per germline (reference sequence). V was cut by 2 bases and J by 1 base, with 5 bases left in between. CDR3 length: 13 residues. CDR3 sequence (DNA): TGTGCCAGCAGTTACGCAGGGAACACTGAAGCTTTCTTT. Its protein is CASSYAGNTEAFF.

The chain recombines TRBV6-1 with TRBJ2-7; D unresolved. Germline lookup yields CDR1 MNHNS and CDR2 SASEGT. Trimming took off 2 bases at V and 2 bases at J, with 13 bases between the two ends. The CDR3 is made up of 15 amino acids. CDR3 loop: CASSELDSLTYEQYF. CDR3 DNA sequence: TGTGCCAGCAGTGAACTTGACTCTCTAACCTACGAGCAGTACTTC.

This chain uses TRBV6-5 with TRBJ2-7, with 10 bases lining up with TRBD1. Looked up from germline, CDR1 is MNHEY and CDR2 is SVGAGI. The CDR3 runs to 16 residues. V lost 0 bases to trimming and J lost 2 bases; unmatched junction nucleotides: 4. CDR3 coding DNA: TGTGCCAGCAGTTACTCCGGGACAGGGGTGGCCTACGAGCAGTACTTC. Translation: CASSYSGTGVAYEQYF.

The rearrangement uses TRBV14 and TRBJ2-4, with D uncertain. Per germline, CDR1 SGHDN and CDR2 FVKESK. Trimming removed 4 bases from V and 9 bases from J, with 10 bases in between. The CDR3 has 12 amino acids. The CDR3 DNA reads as TGTGCCAGCAGCCTTGGGCGGAGCATTCAGTACTTC. Amino acid sequence: CASSLGRSIQYF.

The chain links TRBV5-6 to TRBJ1-1; D is possibly TRBD1 (5 bases). The CDR3 is 12 residues long. V lost 3 bases to trimming and J lost 11 bases, with 14 bases between them. The V gene's germline CDR1 is SGHDT and CDR2 YYEEEE. The CDR3 DNA follows: TGTGCCAGCAGCTCGGGACCCGCAGGGGCTTTCTTT. It encodes CASSSGPAGAFF. Full variable domain (rest looked up from reference TRBV5-6 and TRBJ1-1): DAGVTQSPTHLIKTRGQQVTLRCSPKSGHDTVSWYQQALGQGPQFIFQYYEEEERQRGNFPDRFSGHQFPNYSSELNVNALLLGDSALYLCASSSGPAGAFFGQGTRLTVV.

This rearrangement joins TRBV4-1 to TRBJ2-3, with 8 bases matching TRBD1. Germline lookup yields CDR1 MGHRA and CDR2 YSYEKL. There are 17 residues in the CDR3. Trimming cost V 1 base and J 1 base; bases outside gene matches: 7. CDR3 loop: CASSQVSGTGGTDTQYF. In DNA, the CDR3 is TGCGCCAGCAGCCAAGTATCCGGGACAGGCGGCACAGATACGCAGTATTTT.

The V call is TRBV7-9, the J call TRBJ1-2; the D is unclear. Between the trimmed V and J ends, which lost 7 bases and 3 bases, there was a span of 15 bases. The CDR3 runs to 14 residues. Germline CDR1 SEHNR, CDR2 FQNEAQ (reference sequence). The CDR3, as DNA: TGTGCCAGCACCCTAAAATGGCCGGACTATGGCTACACCTTC. It codes for CASTLKWPDYGYTF.

The gene calls are TRBV28 and TRBJ1-1; D call uncertain. The germline V gene encodes CDR1 MDHEN and CDR2 SYDVKM. This CDR3 contains 12 residues. Trimming took off 2 bases at V and 2 bases at J, with 3 bases between the two ends. The CDR3 DNA reads TGTGCCAGCAGTTTACTAAACACTGAAGCTTTCTTT. It translates to CASSLLNTEAFF.

This chain connects TRBV19 to TRBJ2-3, with 7 bases identical to TRBD1. Germline trimming cut 9 bases from V and 6 bases from J; bases unmatched to any gene: 3. The CDR3 loop spans 11 amino acids. CDR1 is LNHDA, CDR2 SQIVND, per germline (reference sequence). The CDR3 DNA reads as TGTGCCAGCAGACAGGGCGATACGCAGTATTTT. It specifies CASRQGDTQYF.

This chain joins TRBV7-2 and TRBJ2-1, with 7 positions matching TRBD1. J lost 5 bases, V lost 4 bases, and 14 bases had no gene match. The CDR3 is 17 amino acids. Germline CDR1 is SGHTA and CDR2 is FQGNSA. This CDR3 is CASSSGTARYTNNEQFF. The CDR3 nucleotides are TGTGCCAGCAGCTCAGGGACAGCCCGCTATACGAACAATGAGCAGTTCTTC.

The chain links TRBV6-5 to TRBJ2-1; no reliable D call. The germline V gene encodes CDR1 MNHEY and CDR2 SVGAGI. The CDR3 loop spans 12 amino acids. Trimming shortened V by 0 bases and J by 6 bases, and 3 bases separated the two germline ends. The CDR3 sequence: CASSYSGNEQFF. DNA of the CDR3: TGTGCCAGCAGTTACTCGGGCAATGAGCAGTTCTTC.

The chain recombines TRBV18 with TRBJ1-2, with 7 positions matching TRBD1. Germline CDR1 reads KGHSH; CDR2 reads LQKENI. The CDR3 extends over 17 amino acids. The V segment lost 2 bases and the J segment 6 bases; nucleotides outside the gene matches: 15. CDR3: CASSPSLDRSKSNGYTF. CDR3 nucleotide sequence: TGTGCCAGCTCACCATCTTTGGACAGGTCCAAATCAAATGGCTACACCTTC.

The chain employs TRBV27 and TRBJ1-5; D remains ambiguous. Germline V gene lookup returns CDR1 MNHEY and CDR2 SMNVEV (reference sequence). V shed 6 bases and J shed 0 bases, with 6 bases lying between them. This CDR3 contains 13 residues. The CDR3 reads CASSSYSNQPQHF. CDR3 DNA sequence: TGTGCCAGCAGCTCGTATAGCAATCAGCCCCAGCATTTT.

The chain recombines TRBV18 with TRBJ2-1, with D uncertain. V lost 3 bases and J 10 bases, leaving 16 bases between the germline ends. This CDR3 comprises 14 residues. Germline lookup yields CDR1 KGHSH and CDR2 LQKENI. The CDR3 sequence is CASSPSVAGREQFF. CDR3 sequence (DNA): TGTGCCAGCTCACCTTCGGTAGCCGGACGGGAGCAGTTCTTC.

This clone was found once. The J gene is TRBJ1-4, the V gene TRBV6-5; D unclear. Germline V gene lookup returns CDR1 MNHEY and CDR2 SVGAGI. V dropped 8 bases and J dropped 0 bases, with 10 bases sitting between them. The CDR3 totals 14 residues. The CDR3 reads CASGYMATNEKLFF. DNA for the CDR3: TGTGCCAGCGGGTACATGGCAACTAATGAAAAACTGTTTTTT.

This chain joins TRBV6-4 and TRBJ2-3; 11 bases are a match to TRBD1. The germline V gene encodes CDR1 MRHNA and CDR2 SNTAGT. The CDR3 contains 15 residues. J gave up 3 bases and V 5 bases, and 4 bases lay outside the gene matches. The CDR3 here is CASSPGQGDTDTQYF. In DNA form, the CDR3 reads TGTGCCAGCAGTCCGGGACAGGGGGATACAGATACGCAGTATTTT.